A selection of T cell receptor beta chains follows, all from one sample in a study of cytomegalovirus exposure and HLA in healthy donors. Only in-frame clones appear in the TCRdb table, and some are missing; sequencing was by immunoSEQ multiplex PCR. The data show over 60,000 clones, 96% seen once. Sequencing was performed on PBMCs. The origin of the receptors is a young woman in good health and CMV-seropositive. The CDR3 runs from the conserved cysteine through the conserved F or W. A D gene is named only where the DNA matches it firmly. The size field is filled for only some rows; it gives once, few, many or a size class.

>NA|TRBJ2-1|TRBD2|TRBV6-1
CASSWGGNPYNEQFF
TGTGCCAGCAGTTGGGGGGGGAATCCATACAATGAGCAGTTCTTC
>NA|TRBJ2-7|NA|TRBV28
CASSLGTTEQYF
TGTGCCAGCAGTTTGGGGACAACCGAGCAGTACTTC
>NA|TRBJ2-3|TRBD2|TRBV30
CAWSLAGVGTDTQYF
TGTGCCTGGAGCCTAGCGGGAGTTGGAACAGATACGCAGTATTTT
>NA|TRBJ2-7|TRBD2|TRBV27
CASGTSDTYEQYF
TGTGCCAGTGGGACTAGCGACACCTACGAGCAGTACTTC
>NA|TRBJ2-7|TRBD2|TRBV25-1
CASIQSGSYEQYF
TGTGCCAGCATTCAAAGCGGGAGTTACGAGCAGTACTTC
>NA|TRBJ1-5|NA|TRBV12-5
CASGLAYNQPQHF
TGTGCTAGTGGTTTGGCCTACAATCAGCCCCAGCATTTT
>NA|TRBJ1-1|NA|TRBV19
CASREKSGDTEAFF
TGTGCCAGTAGGGAGAAATCAGGGGACACTGAAGCTTTCTTT
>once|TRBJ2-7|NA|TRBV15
CATSGSSYEQYF
TGTGCCACCAGCGGCAGCTCCTACGAGCAGTACTTC
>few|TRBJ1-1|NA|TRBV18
CASQTGDEAFF
TGTGCCAGCCAAACGGGGGATGAAGCTTTCTTT
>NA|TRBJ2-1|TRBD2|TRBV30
CAWNVGGINEQFF
TGTGCCTGGAATGTGGGAGGGATCAATGAGCAGTTCTTC
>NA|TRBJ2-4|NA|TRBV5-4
CASSPQGQLAKNIQYF
TGTGCCAGCAGCCCGCAGGGGCAACTAGCCAAAAACATTCAGTACTTC
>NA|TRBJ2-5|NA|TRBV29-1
CSVLVAGGTQYF
TGCAGCGTACTAGTCGCTGGAGGGACCCAGTACTTC
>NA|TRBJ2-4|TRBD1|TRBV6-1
CASSKGQGINIQYF
TGTGCCAGCAGTAAAGGACAGGGGATAAACATTCAGTACTTC
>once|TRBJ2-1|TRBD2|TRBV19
CASSTSGRGNEQFF
TGTGCCAGTAGTACTAGCGGGAGAGGCAATGAGCAGTTCTTC
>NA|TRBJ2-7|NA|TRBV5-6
CASSLMGGPYEQYF
TGTGCCAGCAGCTTAATGGGGGGACCCTACGAGCAGTACTTC
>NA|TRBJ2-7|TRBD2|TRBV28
CASSLPGRTSGSVGEQYF
TGTGCCAGCAGTCTCCCAGGCAGGACTAGCGGGAGTGTGGGGGAGCAGTACTTC
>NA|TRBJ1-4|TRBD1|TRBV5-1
CASSLVAGGEKLFF
TGCGCCAGCAGCTTGGTGGCAGGGGGTGAAAAACTGTTTTTT
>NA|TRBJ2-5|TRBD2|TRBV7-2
CASSTLGLAAETQYF
TGTGCCAGCAGCACCCTTGGACTAGCGGCGGAGACCCAGTACTTC
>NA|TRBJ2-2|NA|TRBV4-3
CASSQVLGGTGELFF
TGCGCCAGCAGCCAAGTACTAGGGGGCACCGGGGAGCTGTTTTTT
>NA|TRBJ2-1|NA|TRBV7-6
CASSLGGTGYNEQFF
TGTGCCAGCAGCTTGGGCGGGACGGGTTACAATGAGCAGTTCTTC
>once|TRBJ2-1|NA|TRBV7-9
CASSFGGRPSYNEQFF
TGTGCCAGCAGCTTTGGCGGTAGACCATCCTACAATGAGCAGTTCTTC
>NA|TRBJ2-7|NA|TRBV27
CASGPGYEQYF
TGTGCCAGCGGGCCCGGATACGAGCAGTACTTC
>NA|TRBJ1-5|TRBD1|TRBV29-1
CSVTTGSNQPQHF
TGCAGCGTTACGACAGGGAGCAATCAGCCCCAGCATTTT
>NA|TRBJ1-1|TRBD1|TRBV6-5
CASSYGRGQKAFF
TGTGCCAGCAGTTACGGGCGGGGACAGAAAGCTTTCTTT
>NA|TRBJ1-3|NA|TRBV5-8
CASSLALAPSGNTIYF
TGTGCCAGCAGCTTGGCGCTGGCTCCCTCTGGAAACACCATATATTTT
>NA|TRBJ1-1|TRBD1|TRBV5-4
CATRQGDTEAFF
TGTGCCACCCGACAGGGGGACACTGAAGCTTTCTTT
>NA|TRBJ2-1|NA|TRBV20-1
CSARGDNEQFF
TGCAGTGCTAGAGGAGACAATGAGCAGTTCTTC
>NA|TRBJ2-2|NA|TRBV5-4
CAAGLYGELFF
TGTGCCGCCGGACTTTACGGGGAGCTGTTTTTT
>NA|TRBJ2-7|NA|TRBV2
CASSVGVVLHEQYF
TGTGCCAGCAGTGTAGGGGTAGTCCTCCACGAGCAGTACTTC
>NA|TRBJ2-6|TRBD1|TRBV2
CASRVIGTGFSGANVLTF
TGTGCCAGCAGGGTAATCGGGACAGGGTTTTCTGGGGCCAACGTCCTGACTTTC
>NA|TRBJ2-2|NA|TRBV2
CASSEEGDWNTGELFF
TGTGCCAGCAGTGAGGAAGGAGACTGGAACACCGGGGAGCTGTTTTTT
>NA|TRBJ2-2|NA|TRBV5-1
CASSLTQGSNGELFF
TGCGCCAGCAGCTTGACTCAGGGTAGTAACGGGGAGCTGTTTTTT
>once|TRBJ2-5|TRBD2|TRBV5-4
CASSSQGLAEETQYF
TGTGCCAGCAGCAGTCAGGGACTAGCGGAAGAGACCCAGTACTTC
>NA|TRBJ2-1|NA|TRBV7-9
CASSPGQPTVNEQFF
TGTGCCAGCAGCCCAGGACAGCCTACTGTCAATGAGCAGTTCTTC
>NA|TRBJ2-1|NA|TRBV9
CASSGPPGEQFF
TGTGCCAGCAGCGGACCCCCGGGTGAGCAGTTCTTC
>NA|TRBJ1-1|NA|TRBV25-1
CASSDPRGSSTEAFF
TGTGCCAGCAGTGACCCCAGGGGTTCGAGCACTGAAGCTTTCTTT
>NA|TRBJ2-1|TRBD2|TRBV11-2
CASSLVLAGAYNEQFF
TGTGCCAGCAGCTTAGTATTAGCGGGAGCTTACAATGAGCAGTTCTTC
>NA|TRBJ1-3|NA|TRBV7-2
CASSLNLLREQGNTIYF
TGTGCCAGCAGCTTGAACCTTCTGAGGGAGCAAGGAAACACCATATATTTT
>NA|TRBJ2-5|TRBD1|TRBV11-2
CASSRDRKETQYF
TGTGCCAGCAGCCGGGACAGAAAAGAGACCCAGTACTTC
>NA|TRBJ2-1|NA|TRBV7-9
CASSLGTSSYNEQFF
TGTGCCAGCAGCTTAGGTACTAGCTCCTACAATGAGCAGTTCTTC
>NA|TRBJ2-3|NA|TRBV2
CASRRDGGSTDTQYF
TGTGCCAGCAGGAGGGATGGGGGGAGCACAGATACGCAGTATTTT
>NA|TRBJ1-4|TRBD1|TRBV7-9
CASSLDREGEKLFF
TGTGCCAGCAGCCTCGACAGGGAAGGTGAAAAACTGTTTTTT
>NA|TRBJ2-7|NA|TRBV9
CASSVVCHRGSYEQYF
TGTGCCAGCAGCGTAGTTTGCCATCGCGGCTCCTACGAGCAGTACTTC
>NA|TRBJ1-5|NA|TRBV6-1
CASSEVTANQPQHF
TGTGCCAGCAGTGAAGTTACAGCAAATCAGCCCCAGCATTTT
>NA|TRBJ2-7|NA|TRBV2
CASSAEQGGGGYEQYF
TGTGCCAGCAGTGCAGAACAGGGGGGAGGGGGTTACGAGCAGTACTTC
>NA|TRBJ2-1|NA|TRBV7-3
CASSPRGGSSYNEQFF
TGTGCCAGCAGCCCCCGTGGAGGGAGCTCCTACAATGAGCAGTTCTTC
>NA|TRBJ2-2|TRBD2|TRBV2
CARSSGKDTGELFF
TGTGCCAGGAGTAGCGGGAAGGACACCGGGGAGCTGTTTTTT
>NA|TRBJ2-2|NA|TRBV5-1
CATQREPNTGELFF
TGCGCCACTCAACGGGAGCCGAACACCGGGGAGCTGTTTTTT
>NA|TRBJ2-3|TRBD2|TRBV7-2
CASSLGREGTQYF
TGTGCCAGCAGCTTAGGCCGGGAGGGTACGCAGTATTTT
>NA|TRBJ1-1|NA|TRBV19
CASSIGIRSTEAFF
TGTGCCAGTAGTATTGGCATTAGGAGCACTGAAGCTTTCTTT
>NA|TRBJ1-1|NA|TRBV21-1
CASSKALKPLTEAFF
TGTGCCAGCAGCAAAGCACTGAAACCGTTGACTGAAGCTTTCTTT
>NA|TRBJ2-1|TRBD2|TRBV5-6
CASSLPTSGSYEQFF
TGTGCCAGCAGCTTGCCCACTAGCGGGAGTTATGAGCAGTTCTTC
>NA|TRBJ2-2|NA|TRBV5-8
CASSSDPGFRQASNTGELFF
TGTGCCAGCAGCTCGGACCCTGGGTTTAGACAGGCGTCGAACACCGGGGAGCTGTTTTTT